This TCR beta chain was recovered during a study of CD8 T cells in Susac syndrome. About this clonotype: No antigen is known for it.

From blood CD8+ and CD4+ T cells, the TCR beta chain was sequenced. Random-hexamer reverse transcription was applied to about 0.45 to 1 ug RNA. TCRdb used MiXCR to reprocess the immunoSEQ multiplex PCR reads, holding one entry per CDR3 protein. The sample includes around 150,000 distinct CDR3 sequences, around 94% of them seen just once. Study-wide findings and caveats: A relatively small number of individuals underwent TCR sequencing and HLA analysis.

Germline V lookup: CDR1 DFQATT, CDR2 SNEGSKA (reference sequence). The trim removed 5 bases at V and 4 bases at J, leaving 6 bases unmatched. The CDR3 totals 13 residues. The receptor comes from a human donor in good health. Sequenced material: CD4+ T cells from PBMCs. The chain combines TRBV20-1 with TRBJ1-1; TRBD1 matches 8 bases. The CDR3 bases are TGCAGTGCTGACCAGGGGGCAGTCACTGAAGCTTTCTTT. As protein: CSADQGAVTEAFF.